This T cell receptor beta chain was sequenced for a study of T-cell reconstitution after alpha-beta-depleted transplantation in children. Overall study results and limits: By about two months after transplant, alpha-beta T cells reportedly arose from several hundred graft clones that had expanded. It was surviving recipient T cells and thymic progenitors that gave some patients high TCRbeta diversity at day 60.

This clonotype showed up just once. Antigen specificity is unknown. The CDR3 contains 13 residues. Between the trimmed V and J ends, which lost 3 bases and 4 bases, there was a span of 9 bases. Unique molecular identifiers were used to barcode this TCRbeta library. A single record per CDR3 protein comes from TCRdb applying MiXCR to the PCR reads. The repertoire includes 97,000 or so distinct CDR3 sequences, 4.5% to 7.5% of them detected once, and about 6% sits in the top ten. The chain employs TRBV7-1 and TRBJ2-5; D not resolved. TRBV7-1 qualifies as an ORF whose function is uncertain. The input for sequencing was PBMCs, mostly from graft donor cells, taken 60 days after TCRalphabeta/CD19-depleted stem cell transplant. This clonotype originated in a female patient between 2 and 15 years old who had a stem cell transplant for Fanconi anemia, so the T cells may come from the graft donor. CDR3 region: CASSSGLGETQYF. In DNA, the CDR3 is TGTGCCAGCAGCTCGGGATTGGGAGAGACCCAGTACTTC.